This TCR beta chain comes out of a study of cytomegalovirus exposure and HLA in healthy donors. Study details: From donors who were HLA-typed, an early data release held 80 million to 85 million unique TCRs. Study-level findings and limits: Presence/absence analyses took donor sequencing depth as roughly uniform.

The PCR was carried out with 60 Vbeta primers and 13 Jbeta primers. Data came from immunoSEQ multiplex PCR; TCRdb stores just in-frame clones and leaves some out. The sample records 150,000 to 200,000 clones, around 86% being singletons. This CDR3 spans 12 amino acids. CDR1 is SGHVS and CDR2 is FQNEAQ in the germline V gene. Turning to this clone: Its matching antigen is unknown.

The clonotype originates from a man aged 45 to 65 in good health and CMV-seronegative. Sequences were obtained from PBMCs. The V call is TRBV7-8, the J call TRBJ2-3; 9 bases are a match to TRBD2. The CDR3 is CAGGRGTDTQYF. The CDR3 DNA reads as TGTGCTGGCGGGAGGGGCACAGATACGCAGTATTTT.